This T cell receptor (beta chain) comes out of a study of T cells in Graves' hyperthyroidism and ophthalmopathy. This clonotype was observed many times. The germline CDR1 and CDR2 sequences are SGHVS and FNYEAQ. The V and J ends lost 0 bases and 3 bases respectively, with 18 bases between them. The CDR3 length is 17 residues. What was amplified from RNA transcripts were TCR beta CDR3 regions. Initially, a first-round RT-PCR of the TCR CDR3 employed the HTBI primer set. Using its own MiXCR run on the multiplex PCR reads, TCRdb lists one record per CDR3 protein. The sample carries 550,000 to 600,000 distinct CDR3 sequences, approximately 15% recorded once.

The sample taken for sequencing was blood. This sequence was found in a woman aged 18-29 years with Graves' ophthalmopathy. The V gene is TRBV7-6, the J gene TRBJ2-7; possibly TRBD2 for D (6 bases). CDR3 residues: CASSLALGAGRYYEQYF. In DNA form, the CDR3 reads TGTGCCAGCAGCTTAGCCCTCGGGGCGGGAAGGTACTACGAGCAGTACTTC.